What follows are 20 T cell receptor beta chains derived from one specimen sequenced in a study of monozygotic twins with inflammatory bowel disease. TCRdb reprocessed the 5' RACE reads and stores each CDR3 protein as one record, lacking DNA. The sample includes roughly 320,000 distinct CDR3 sequences. Sequencing used blood. Receptor source: a human donor with ulcerative colitis or Crohn's disease, or a healthy co-twin of an affected twin (not recorded which).

V usage is TRBV5-5 and J usage is TRBJ1-5. CDR1 and CDR2 from the germline V gene are SGHKS and YYEKEE (reference sequence). This CDR3 spans 15 amino acids. The chain's CDR3 is CASTPGRANNQPQHF.

The chain has TRBV19 and TRBJ1-5; without DNA, the TCRdb call of TRBD1 cannot be checked. The V gene's germline CDR1 is LNHDA and CDR2 SQIVND (reference sequence). The length of the CDR3 is 17 residues. The CDR3 here is CASSPSRQGRGHQPQHF.

CDR3 sequence: CASRTGSSYNEQFF. The chain links TRBV6-6 to TRBJ2-1. CDR1 MNHNY and CDR2 SVGAGI come from the germline V gene (reference sequence). CDR3 length: 14 amino acids.

The chain has TRBV20-1 and TRBJ2-3; the TRBD1 assignment by TCRdb is unverifiable without DNA. The CDR3 has 13 amino acids. CDR1 is DFQATT and CDR2 is SNEGSKA in the germline V gene (reference sequence). CDR3: CSARTGGSGTQYF.

This chain links TRBV5-1 with TRBJ2-7. This CDR3 has 11 amino acids. Germline values: CDR1 SGHRS, CDR2 YFSETQ. Here the CDR3 reads CASSWEYEQYF.

This chain joins TRBV28 and TRBJ2-1; the D gene TCRdb calls, TRBD1, cannot be checked with no DNA. Germline assignment: CDR1 MDHEN and CDR2 SYDVKM. CDR3 length: 12 residues. The CDR3 loop is CASGVGQGLSFF.

The chain links TRBV20-1 to TRBJ1-5; with no DNA, the TCRdb D assignment of TRBD1 cannot be verified. From germline, CDR1 is DFQATT and CDR2 SNEGSKA (reference sequence). CDR3 size: 12 residues. This CDR3 is CSARGWNQPQHF.

The J gene is TRBJ2-1, the V gene TRBV28; TCRdb's D call, TRBD1, is unchecked because there is no DNA. The CDR3 loop spans 17 amino acids. Germline V gives CDR1 MDHEN, CDR2 SYDVKM. The CDR3 protein is CASSPWTPARKSDEQFF.

The rearrangement links TRBV5-1 to TRBJ2-2; TCRdb outputs TRBD1, but without DNA this stays unchecked. Looked up from germline, CDR1 is SGHRS and CDR2 is YFSETQ. The CDR3 has 13 residues. CDR3 sequence: CASSLAGVGELFF.

The CDR3 region is CASSPVRTSSDYEQYF. The V gene is TRBV5-1, the J gene TRBJ2-7; TCRdb designates TRBD2, a call that cannot be tested without DNA. CDR3 size: 16 residues. Germline CDR1 reads SGHRS; CDR2 reads YFSETQ.

This chain connects TRBV11-2 to TRBJ2-7; TCRdb's D gene call, TRBD2, goes unchecked for lack of DNA. Germline V gives CDR1 SGHAT, CDR2 FQNNGV. This CDR3 comprises 15 residues. CDR3 sequence reads: CASSLDPAGRYEQYF.

The V call is TRBV7-8, the J call TRBJ2-7; the TRBD1 assignment by TCRdb is unverifiable without DNA. Looked up from germline, CDR1 is SGHVS and CDR2 is FQNEAQ. There are 12 residues in the CDR3. CDR3 in amino acids: CASSLNHRKQYF.

J is TRBJ2-7 and V is TRBV20-1. Germline V lookup: CDR1 DFQATT, CDR2 SNEGSKA (reference sequence). The CDR3 is 12 amino acids. This CDR3 is CSARPDGYEQYF.

The chain recombines TRBV7-2 with TRBJ1-5. In germline, CDR1 is SGHTA, CDR2 FQGNSA. This CDR3 contains 12 residues. The CDR3 sequence is CASSLRGQPQHF.

The chain joins TRBV9 to TRBJ1-4; as DNA is missing, the TRBD1 call by TCRdb cannot be tested. The CDR3 extends over 14 amino acids. Germline loops: CDR1 SGDLS, CDR2 YYNGEE. The CDR3 region is CASSDRGPEEKLFF.

The chain uses TRBV30 and TRBJ2-3; TCRdb proposes TRBD2, but this gene call is untestable without DNA. The germline CDR1 and CDR2 sequences are GTSNPN and SVGIG (reference sequence). This CDR3 comprises 14 residues. CDR3 protein: CASTGGGRTDTQYF.

The genes are TRBV4-3 and TRBJ1-2; the TCRdb call, TRBD1, lacks DNA for checking. Germline values: CDR1 LGHNA, CDR2 YSLEER. This CDR3 comprises 16 residues. The chain's CDR3 is CASSRGIDSSKGGYTF.

The rearrangement joins TRBV20-1 to TRBJ2-7; lacking DNA, the TRBD1 call made by TCRdb goes unchecked. This CDR3 comprises 11 residues. Germline-derived CDR1 and CDR2 are DFQATT and SNEGSKA (reference sequence). CDR3: CSASRGVEQYF.

The CDR3 loop is CASSSGDRYEKLFF. V and J are TRBV3-1 and TRBJ1-4; TCRdb names TRBD1, which stays unverified in the absence of DNA. The CDR3 consists of 14 residues. Germline V gene data show CDR1 as LGHDT and CDR2 as YNNKEL (reference sequence).

The V and J genes are TRBV5-1 and TRBJ2-1; TCRdb selects TRBD2, and the lack of DNA leaves this call unchecked. This CDR3 region has 17 residues. The germline CDR1 and CDR2 sequences are SGHRS and YFSETQ. CDR3 sequence: CASSSSSGRGSYNEQFF.